The clone carrying this TCR beta chain was recorded a few times. The antigen remains undetermined. The CDR3 consists of 10 residues. Germline CDR1 is GTSNPN and CDR2 is SVGIG (reference sequence). Trimming pared 3 bases from V and 8 bases from J, leaving 5 bases between. This sample stems from a study of T cell repertoires in cytomegalovirus infection. Study-wide findings and caveats: Totalled public TCR beta family frequency picked out people who carried CMV plus the relevant HLA. Within the response measured ex vivo, HLA-C-restricted CMV-specific TCR beta clonotypes were dominant.

TCRdb processed the reads anew with MiXCR; each CDR3 protein has one entry. The sample lists just under 550,000 distinct CDR3 sequences, 26% occurring once. Source material: PBMCs. The source of this sequence is a human donor in good health (CMV status not recorded). Some clones in this sample may be carry-over from other donors' samples. This chain joins TRBV30 and TRBJ2-4; D may be TRBD1 (5 bases). Here the CDR3 reads CAWSRDIQYF. CDR3 in DNA: TGTGCCTGGAGCAGGGACATTCAGTACTTC. The full variable domain, with the rest looked up from reference TRBV30 and TRBJ2-4, is SQTIHQWPATLVQPVGSPLSLECTVEGTSNPNLYWYRQAAGRGLQLLFYSVGIGQISSEVPQNLSASRPQDRQFILSSKKLLLSDSGFYLCAWSRDIQYFGAGTRLSVL.